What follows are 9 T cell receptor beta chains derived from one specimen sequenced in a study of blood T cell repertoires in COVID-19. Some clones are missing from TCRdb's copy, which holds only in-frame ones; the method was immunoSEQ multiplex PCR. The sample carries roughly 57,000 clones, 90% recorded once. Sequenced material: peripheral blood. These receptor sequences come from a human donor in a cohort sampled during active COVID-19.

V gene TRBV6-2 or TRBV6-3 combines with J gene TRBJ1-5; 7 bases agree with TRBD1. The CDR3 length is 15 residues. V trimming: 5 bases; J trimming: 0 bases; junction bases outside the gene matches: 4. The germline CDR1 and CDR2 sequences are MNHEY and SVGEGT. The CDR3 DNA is TGTGCCAGCAGTACTCACAGGGGTAGCAATCAGCCCCAGCATTTT. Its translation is CASSTHRGSNQPQHF.

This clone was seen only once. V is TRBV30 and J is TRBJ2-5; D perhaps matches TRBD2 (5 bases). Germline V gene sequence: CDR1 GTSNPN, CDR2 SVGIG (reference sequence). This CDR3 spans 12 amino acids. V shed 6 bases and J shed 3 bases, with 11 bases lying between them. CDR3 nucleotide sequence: TGTGCCTGCGGGAAGACGGAAGAGACCCAGTACTTC. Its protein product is CACGKTEETQYF.

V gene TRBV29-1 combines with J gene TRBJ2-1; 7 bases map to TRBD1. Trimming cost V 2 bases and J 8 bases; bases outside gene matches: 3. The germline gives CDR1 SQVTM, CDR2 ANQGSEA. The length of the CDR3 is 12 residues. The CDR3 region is CSVERQGDEQFF. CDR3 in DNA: TGCAGCGTTGAAAGGCAGGGGGATGAGCAGTTCTTC.

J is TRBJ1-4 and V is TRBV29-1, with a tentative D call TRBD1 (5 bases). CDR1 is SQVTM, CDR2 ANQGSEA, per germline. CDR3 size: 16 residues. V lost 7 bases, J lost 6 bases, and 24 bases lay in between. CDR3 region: CSAAGSPQTRDEKLFF. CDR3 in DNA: TGCAGCGCCGCCGGGTCCCCCCAAACCAGGGATGAAAAACTGTTTTTT.

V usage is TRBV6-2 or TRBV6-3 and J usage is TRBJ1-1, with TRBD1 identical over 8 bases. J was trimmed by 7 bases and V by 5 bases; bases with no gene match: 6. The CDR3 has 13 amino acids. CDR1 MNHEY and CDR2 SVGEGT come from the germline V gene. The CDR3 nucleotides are TGTGCCAGCAGTCCCCGGACAGGGCTTGAAGCTTTCTTT. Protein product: CASSPRTGLEAFF.

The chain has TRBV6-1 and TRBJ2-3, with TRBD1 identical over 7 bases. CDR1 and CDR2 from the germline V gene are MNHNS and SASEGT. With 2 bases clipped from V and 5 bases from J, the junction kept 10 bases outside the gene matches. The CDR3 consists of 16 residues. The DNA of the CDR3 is TGTGCCAGCAGTGAAAGTCTTGGGACAGAAGAAGATACGCAGTATTTT. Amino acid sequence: CASSESLGTEEDTQYF.

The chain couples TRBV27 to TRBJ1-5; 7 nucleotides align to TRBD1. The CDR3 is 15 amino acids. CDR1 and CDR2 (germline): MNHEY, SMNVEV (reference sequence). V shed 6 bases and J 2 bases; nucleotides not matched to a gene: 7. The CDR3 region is CASSQGEWGNQPQHF. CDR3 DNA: TGTGCCAGCAGCCAGGGGGAGTGGGGCAATCAGCCCCAGCATTTT.

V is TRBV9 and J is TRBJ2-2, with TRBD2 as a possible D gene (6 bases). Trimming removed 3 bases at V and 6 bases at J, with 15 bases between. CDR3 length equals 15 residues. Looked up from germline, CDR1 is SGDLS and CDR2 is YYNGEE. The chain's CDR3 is CASSEAGARAGELFF. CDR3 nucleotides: TGTGCCAGCAGCGAAGCGGGTGCTAGGGCCGGGGAGCTGTTTTTT.

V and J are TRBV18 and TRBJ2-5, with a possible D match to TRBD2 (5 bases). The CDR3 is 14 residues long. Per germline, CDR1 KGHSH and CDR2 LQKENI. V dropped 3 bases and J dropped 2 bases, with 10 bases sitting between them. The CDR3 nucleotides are TGTGCCAGCTCACCGACGGAGGCACAAGAGACCCAGTACTTC. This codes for CASSPTEAQETQYF.